Following are 29 T cell receptor beta chains from one sample sequenced in a study of shared clonotypes between healthy human individuals. Some clones are missing from TCRdb's copy, which holds only in-frame ones; the method was immunoSEQ multiplex PCR. Of about 490,000 clones in the sample, 76% were seen once. Sequencing used PBMCs. The receptors here all came from a middle-aged woman in good health. Some clones in this sample may be carry-over from other donors' samples.

CDR3 amino acids: CASSPMGAPYEQYF. The CDR3 nucleotides are TGTGCCAGCAGTCCCATGGGGGCTCCCTACGAGCAGTACTTC. The genes are TRBV28 and TRBJ2-7; possible D gene TRBD1, 6 bases. Trimming removed 5 bases from V and 2 bases from J, with 13 bases in between. Germline CDR1 is MDHEN and CDR2 is SYDVKM. The CDR3 loop spans 14 amino acids.

The chain uses TRBV9 and TRBJ2-5; 12 bases are a match to TRBD2. Per the germline V gene, CDR1 is SGDLS and CDR2 is YYNGEE. Trimming cost V 3 bases and J 3 bases; bases outside gene matches: 3. The CDR3 extends over 15 amino acids. CDR3 protein: CASSASSGREETQYF. In DNA form, the CDR3 reads TGTGCCAGCAGCGCCTCTAGCGGGAGGGAAGAGACCCAGTACTTC.

This chain uses TRBV10-1 with TRBJ2-1; the match to TRBD2 covers 11 bases. Germline loops: CDR1 WNHNN, CDR2 SYGVQD (reference sequence). V was pared by 6 bases and J by 9 bases, with 10 bases of the junction left unmatched. This CDR3 is 15 amino acids long. The CDR3 DNA follows: TGCGCCAGCAGCCTGGGACTAGCGGAGAGTAGTGAGCAGTTCTTC. It specifies CASSLGLAESSEQFF.

This clone was detected only a few times. CDR3 DNA sequence: TGTGCCAGTAGTACTCCGGGACTAGCGGCGGGGGTTTTCTTC. Its translation is CASSTPGLAAGVFF. V gene TRBV19 combines with J gene TRBJ2-1; 11 nucleotides line up with TRBD2. The CDR3 spans 14 residues. Germline loops: CDR1 LNHDA, CDR2 SQIVND (reference sequence). The J segment lost 16 bases and the V segment lost 4 bases, leaving 12 bases of the junction unmatched.

Regarding this clone: In the same sample, other DNA sequences code for this CDR3. J is TRBJ1-2 and V is TRBV20-1; D is ambiguous. V was pared by 3 bases and J by 5 bases, with 7 bases between. CDR1 and CDR2 from the germline V gene are DFQATT and SNEGSKA (reference sequence). The CDR3 consists of 11 residues. The DNA for the CDR3 is TGCAGTGCTAGTCCAAATTATGGCTACACCTTC. It translates to CSASPNYGYTF.

The rearrangement uses TRBV29-1 and TRBJ1-1; D is undetermined. V was pared by 5 bases and J by 3 bases, with 19 bases between. Germline V gene data show CDR1 as SQVTM and CDR2 as ANQGSEA. The CDR3 runs 15 residues. CDR3 nucleotides: TGCAGCGTTCGCGGGTCCAGCGGTTTATACACTGAAGCTTTCTTT. It yields the protein CSVRGSSGLYTEAFF.

J is TRBJ2-7 and V is TRBV18; D is uncertain. The germline V gene has CDR1 KGHSH and CDR2 LQKENI. The CDR3 has 11 residues. Between the trimmed V and J ends, which lost 7 bases and 2 bases, there was a span of 6 bases. CDR3 in DNA: TGTGCCAGCTTTTTTCCCTACGAGCAGTACTTC. Translation: CASFFPYEQYF.

The rearrangement uses TRBV21-1 and TRBJ2-3; the table calls TRBD1, which could not be checked here. TRBV21-1 is a pseudogene. The CDR3 loop spans 16 amino acids. The CDR3 sequence: CASSTGQGLATDTQYF. CDR3 coding DNA: TGTGCCAGCAGCACCGGACAGGGCCTAGCCACAGATACGCAGTATTTT.

This clone was recorded once. The CDR3 region has the DNA TGTGCCAGCAGACCATACAGGGGGCCCTACGAGCAGTACTTC. Translation: CASRPYRGPYEQYF. The rearrangement joins TRBV27 to TRBJ2-5, with 9 bases aligning to TRBD1. The J call may not be correct, given that the DNA end is closer to TRBJ2-7. The CDR3 length is 14 residues. Germline values: CDR1 MNHEY, CDR2 SMNVEV (reference sequence).

The CDR3 region has the DNA TGTGCCAGCAGCCCCGGACTAGCCAATGAGCAGTTCTTC. This sequence encodes CASSPGLANEQFF. The J gene is TRBJ2-1, the V gene TRBV5-6, with TRBD2 matching 8 bases. J lost 6 bases, V lost 4 bases, and 3 bases had no gene match. This CDR3 spans 13 amino acids. CDR1 and CDR2 from the germline V gene are SGHDT and YYEEEE.

This chain links TRBV18 with TRBJ1-2; no definite D call. Between the trimmed V and J ends, which lost 0 bases and 6 bases, there was a span of 8 bases. Germline V gives CDR1 KGHSH, CDR2 LQKENI. This CDR3 spans 13 amino acids. The CDR3 spells CASSPPWVDGYTF. The CDR3, as DNA: TGTGCCAGCTCACCACCGTGGGTTGATGGCTACACCTTC.

This clone was counted ten times or more. CDR3 amino acids: CASSMGLEGTDTQYF. In DNA form, the CDR3 reads TGTGCCAGCAGCATGGGACTAGAGGGCACAGATACGCAGTATTTT. The rearrangement uses TRBV21-1 and TRBJ2-3; the table assigns TRBD2, which was not confirmed against the DNA. TRBV21-1 represents a pseudogene. The CDR3 length is 15 residues.

As for this clone: Other nucleotide sequences in the sample specify the same CDR3. This chain joins TRBV7-3 and TRBJ2-3, with 13 positions matching TRBD2. V shed 5 bases and J 4 bases; nucleotides not matched to a gene: 3. Germline V gene sequence: CDR1 SGHTA, CDR2 FQGTGA. This CDR3 contains 15 residues. The DNA of the CDR3 is TGTGCCAGCAGCCTTGGACTAGCGGGAGCAGATACGCAGTATTTT. Translated, it gives CASSLGLAGADTQYF.

The J gene is TRBJ1-1, the V gene TRBV5-1, with TRBD1 identical over 7 bases. CDR3 length equals 14 residues. Germline CDR1 is SGHRS and CDR2 is YFSETQ. V gave up 4 bases and J gave up 5 bases; unmatched junction bases: 8. The chain's CDR3 is CASSLGTAGTEAFF. The CDR3 DNA follows: TGCGCCAGCAGCCTCGGGACAGCGGGAACTGAAGCTTTCTTT.

V is TRBV5-1 and J is TRBJ2-5; D tentatively fits TRBD1 or TRBD2 (5 bases each). V lost 2 bases to trimming and J lost 2 bases, with 13 bases between them. Germline loops: CDR1 SGHRS, CDR2 YFSETQ. CDR3 length: 15 amino acids. The CDR3 spells CASSFSGTSQETQYF. The CDR3 coding sequence is TGCGCCAGCAGCTTCTCCGGGACGTCGCAAGAGACCCAGTACTTC.

The chain links TRBV7-9 to TRBJ1-1; D might be TRBD1 (6 bases). Between the trimmed V and J ends, which lost 5 bases and 5 bases, there was a span of 15 bases. Per the germline V gene, CDR1 is SEHNR and CDR2 is FQNEAQ (reference sequence). The CDR3 is 14 amino acids. CDR3 sequence reads: CASSPRRGGTEAFF. The CDR3 coding sequence is TGTGCCAGCAGCCCCCGGAGGGGGGGAACTGAAGCTTTCTTT.

The gene calls are TRBV11-3 and TRBJ2-7; tentative D call: TRBD2 (5 bases). The germline V gene has CDR1 SGHNT and CDR2 YENEEA. This CDR3 comprises 15 residues. V was trimmed by 3 bases and J by 3 bases, leaving 15 bases between them. The CDR3 loop reads CASSFRSGKNYEQYF. The CDR3 DNA is TGTGCCAGCAGCTTTCGGAGCGGAAAAAACTACGAGCAGTACTTC.

This clone was counted a few times. V usage is TRBV29-1 and J usage is TRBJ1-1; 9 bases are shared with TRBD1. Germline CDR1 SQVTM, CDR2 ANQGSEA. The CDR3 totals 13 residues. V lost 5 bases and J lost 4; bases outside the gene matches: 5. The CDR3 DNA is TGCAGCGTTCACAGGGGGCTCGCCACTGAAGCTTTCTTT. Translation gives CSVHRGLATEAFF.

The gene calls are TRBV30 and TRBJ2-7; tentative D call: TRBD2 (6 bases). This CDR3 region has 13 residues. Trimming cost V 5 bases and J 0 bases, with 11 bases left between them. CDR1 GTSNPN and CDR2 SVGIG come from the germline V gene (reference sequence). The CDR3 reads CAWAWDSSYEQYF. The DNA for the CDR3 is TGTGCCTGGGCCTGGGACTCCTCCTACGAGCAGTACTTC. Full variable domain (outside the CDR3, taken from reference TRBV30 and TRBJ2-7): SQTIHQWPATLVQPVGSPLSLECTVEGTSNPNLYWYRQAAGRGLQLLFYSVGIGQISSEVPQNLSASRPQDRQFILSSKKLLLSDSGFYLCAWAWDSSYEQYFGPGTRLTVT.

Here the CDR3 DNA reads TGCAGCGTTGGTGGACAGGGGGTCTTCAATGAGCAGTTCTTC. Its protein is CSVGGQGVFNEQFF. The chain joins TRBV29-1 to TRBJ2-1; 10 positions match TRBD1. Trimming cost V 4 bases and J 6 bases; bases outside gene matches: 6. Per the germline V gene, CDR1 is SQVTM and CDR2 is ANQGSEA. The CDR3 is 14 amino acids.

This clone showed up just a few times. The rearrangement links TRBV28 to TRBJ2-7, with 9 positions matching TRBD2. Per the germline V gene, CDR1 is MDHEN and CDR2 is SYDVKM. CDR3 length: 16 amino acids. Trimming cost V 6 bases and J 3 bases; bases outside gene matches: 12. The CDR3 DNA sequence: TGTGCCAGCAGAAATATAGCGGGAGAGCGTCACTACGAGCAGTACTTC. It translates to CASRNIAGERHYEQYF.

This clone has only a few counts. The chain employs TRBV10-3 and TRBJ2-5, with D perhaps assigned TRBD1 or TRBD2 (5 bases each). Germline assignment: CDR1 ENHRY and CDR2 SYGVKD. Deletions cut 2 bases from V and 11 bases from J, with 9 bases between. CDR3 length equals 11 residues. The chain's CDR3 is CAISEEGEQYF. The DNA for the CDR3 is TGTGCCATCAGTGAGGAAGGGGAGCAGTACTTC.

This clone turned up a few times. The chain employs TRBV27 and TRBJ2-1, with TRBD1 matching over 8 bases. The CDR3 loop spans 15 amino acids. From germline, CDR1 is MNHEY and CDR2 SMNVEV (reference sequence). The V and J ends lost 3 bases and 5 bases, in that order; junction bases with no gene match: 6. The CDR3 coding sequence is TGTGCCAGCAGTTTTAGACAGGGGATTCACAATGAGCAGTTCTTC. Translated: CASSFRQGIHNEQFF.

The chain recombines TRBV28 with TRBJ2-1; 10 nucleotides match TRBD2. The CDR3 sequence is 15 residues long. V dropped 7 bases and J dropped 8; count of bases not matched to a gene: 11. Germline loops: CDR1 MDHEN, CDR2 SYDVKM. CDR3 DNA: TGTGCCAGCAAGACGGAGCGGGAGGGTTTCCATGAGCAGTTCTTC. Translation: CASKTEREGFHEQFF. The full variable domain, in which reference TRBV28 and TRBJ2-1 provide the parts outside the CDR3, is DVKVTQSSRYLVKRTGEKVFLECVQDMDHENMFWYRQDPGLGLRLIYFSYDVKMKEKGDIPEGYSVSREKKERFSLILESASTNQTSMYLCASKTEREGFHEQFFGPGTRLTVL.

This sequence joins TRBV4-3 and TRBJ1-2; a possible D gene is TRBD1 (5 bases). This CDR3 has 14 amino acids. CDR1 and CDR2 from the germline V gene are LGHNA and YSLEER. The ends were cut back, 0 bases at V and 8 bases at J, with 13 bases in the middle. The CDR3 coding sequence is TGCGCCAGCAGCCAAGATCGTAGGAACAGGGGCTACACCTTC. Translated, it gives CASSQDRRNRGYTF.

This chain links TRBV21-1 with TRBJ1-1; no DNA check was done on the table's D call, TRBD1. TRBV21-1 constitutes a pseudogene. The CDR3 runs to 15 residues. The CDR3 loop reads CASSKVAGEDTEAFF. The CDR3 bases are TGTGCCAGCAGCAAAGTTGCAGGGGAAGACACTGAAGCTTTCTTT.

The V gene is TRBV7-8, the J gene TRBJ2-2; maybe TRBD1 (6 bases). The CDR3 contains 18 residues. Germline CDR1 and CDR2: SGHVS and FQNEAQ. V was pared by 3 bases and J by 6 bases, with 23 bases between. CDR3 DNA: TGTGCCAGCAGCTTGCCTCGGGTCAGGGGCAAGAAGTCCGGGGAGCTGTTTTTT. It codes for CASSLPRVRGKKSGELFF.

A note on this clone: At one of its ends the junction is not consistent with the germline gene, which may arise from a read error. V gene TRBV5-4 combines with J gene TRBJ1-1, with a weak D call TRBD1 (6 bases). Looked up from germline, CDR1 is SGHNT and CDR2 is YYREEE (reference sequence). This CDR3 is 13 amino acids long. The CDR3 region is CASSTYRGQVERF. CDR3 nucleotide sequence: TGTGCCAGCAGCACTTATCGGGGGCAAGTTGAACGATTT.

The chain combines TRBV1 with TRBJ2-7; TRBD2 is the table's D call and was not checked against the DNA. TRBV1 is noted as a pseudogene. The CDR3 totals 16 residues. The CDR3, as DNA: TGCACCAGCAGCCAAGCCCAGCGGGAGGGATTACACGAGCAGTACTTC. It specifies CTSSQAQREGLHEQYF.